These T cell receptor beta chains were read from a single sample in a study of cytomegalovirus exposure and HLA in healthy donors. Sequencing was performed with immunoSEQ multiplex PCR; in TCRdb, only in-frame clones are kept and a portion is missing. The sample has tens of thousands of clones. The sample was PBMCs. These receptors all stem from a male donor in good health and CMV-seronegative. The CDR3 runs from the conserved cysteine through the conserved F or W. The D gene is left open where the match is weak.

j_call,v_call,d_call,cdr3_aa,cdr3_nt
TRBJ1-5,TRBV19,TRBD1,CASSMGTGEASNQPQHF,TGTGCCAGTAGTATGGGGACAGGGGAGGCCAGCAATCAGCCCCAGCATTTT
TRBJ2-1,TRBV9,TRBD2,CASSTTQETSFYNEQFF,TGTGCCAGCAGCACCACGCAGGAGACTAGCTTCTACAATGAGCAGTTCTTC
TRBJ1-5,TRBV30,TRBD1,CAGSPTQGSNQPQHF,TGTGCCGGGAGCCCTACACAGGGGAGCAATCAGCCCCAGCATTTT
TRBJ2-7,TRBV5-5,TRBD1,CASSFKNRTGGFYEQYF,TGTGCCAGCAGCTTTAAGAATCGGACAGGGGGCTTCTACGAGCAGTACTTC
TRBJ1-6,TRBV19,TRBD1,CASSRYRGNSPLHF,TGTGCCAGTAGTAGATACAGGGGTAATTCACCCCTCCACTTT
TRBJ2-2,TRBV7-2,-,CASSFTGPNTGELFF,TGTGCCAGCAGCTTTACAGGTCCGAACACCGGGGAGCTGTTTTTT
TRBJ2-7,TRBV11-2,TRBD2,CASRPTSGIPNEQYF,TGTGCCAGCAGGCCGACTAGCGGGATTCCCAACGAGCAGTACTTC
TRBJ1-2,TRBV2,-,CASTARGGLNYGYTF,TGTGCCAGCACCGCGAGGGGGGGCCTTAACTATGGCTACACCTTC
TRBJ1-6,TRBV27,-,CASSLAQIGSPLHF,TGTGCCAGCAGTTTAGCACAGATTGGCTCACCCCTCCACTTT
TRBJ2-2,TRBV19,-,CASTFTGTGELFF,TGTGCCAGTACCTTTACAGGGACCGGGGAGCTGTTTTTT
TRBJ2-1,TRBV10-2,-,CASTWGVDIGQQFF,TGCGCCAGCACCTGGGGGGTGGACATAGGCCAGCAGTTCTTC
TRBJ2-1,TRBV11-3,TRBD2,CASSASGTSGTYEQFF,TGTGCCAGCAGCGCATCCGGGACTAGCGGGACGTACGAGCAGTTCTTC
TRBJ2-7,TRBV29-1,TRBD1,CSGGQGASEQYF,TGCAGCGGAGGACAGGGGGCGAGCGAGCAGTACTTC
TRBJ1-2,TRBV27,TRBD1,CASSPMTGGAEVNYGYTF,TGTGCCAGCAGTCCCATGACAGGGGGCGCAGAAGTAAACTATGGCTACACCTTC
TRBJ2-7,TRBV10-3,-,CAISEVGGGAYEQYF,TGTGCCATCAGTGAGGTGGGAGGAGGAGCCTACGAGCAGTACTTC
TRBJ2-7,TRBV30,-,CAWSVSGAPYEQYF,TGTGCCTGGAGTGTGTCAGGGGCCCCCTACGAGCAGTACTTC
TRBJ2-4,TRBV6-5,-,CASSKQGTKNIQYF,TGTGCCAGCAGCAAACAGGGCACCAAAAACATTCAGTACTTC
TRBJ2-7,TRBV19,TRBD1,CASRRQGANEQYF,TGTGCCAGCAGGAGGCAGGGGGCAAACGAGCAGTACTTC
TRBJ1-5,TRBV5-1,TRBD1,CASSLSGTGGNQPQHF,TGCGCCAGCAGCCTATCCGGGACAGGGGGCAATCAGCCCCAGCATTTT
TRBJ1-2,TRBV4-1,-,CASSQVWVSNYGYTF,TGCGCCAGCAGCCAAGTTTGGGTTAGCAACTATGGCTACACCTTC
TRBJ2-1,TRBV6-6,TRBD2,CAAEGGLAGPYNEQFF,TGTGCGGCGGAGGGGGGGCTAGCGGGACCCTACAATGAGCAGTTCTTC
TRBJ1-2,TRBV4-1,-,CASSQAGLNYGYTF,TGCGCCAGCAGCCAAGCAGGATTGAACTATGGCTACACCTTC
TRBJ2-1,TRBV19,-,CASTPLRSNEQFF,TGTGCCAGTACCCCACTACGGAGCAATGAGCAGTTCTTC
TRBJ2-7,TRBV11-2,-,CASSTYQGSGYEQYF,TGTGCCAGCAGTACATACCAGGGGTCTGGGTACGAGCAGTACTTC
TRBJ2-7,TRBV18,TRBD2,CASSPPLGGSPYEQYF,TGTGCCAGCTCACCACCGCTCGGGGGGTCCCCCTACGAGCAGTACTTC
TRBJ2-5,TRBV18,-,CASSPGSLQETQYF,TGTGCCAGCTCACCGGGCAGTTTGCAAGAGACCCAGTACTTC
TRBJ2-6,TRBV4-2,-,CASSQGVSGANVLTF,TGTGCCAGCAGCCAAGGAGTCTCTGGGGCCAACGTCCTGACTTTC
TRBJ2-5,TRBV9,-,CASSNRAGGQENQYF,TGTGCCAGCAGCAACCGGGCAGGGGGGCAAGAGAACCAGTACTTC
TRBJ2-5,TRBV4-1,-,CASSQDQGGYQETQYF,TGCGCCAGCAGCCAAGATCAAGGAGGGTACCAAGAGACCCAGTACTTC
TRBJ1-4,TRBV4-1,-,CASSRTPVAGAGEKLFF,TGCGCCAGCAGCCGAACTCCTGTGGCTGGTGCGGGCGAAAAACTGTTTTTT
TRBJ2-5,TRBV7-9,-,CASSGRGTVQETQYF,TGTGCCAGCAGCGGCCGCGGGACGGTACAAGAGACCCAGTACTTC
TRBJ1-1,TRBV6-5,TRBD1,CASRGQGAGDTEAFF,TGTGCCAGCAGGGGACAGGGGGCCGGGGACACTGAAGCTTTCTTT
TRBJ2-7,TRBV5-1,TRBD2,CASSLGLAVYEQYF,TGCGCCAGCAGCTTAGGACTAGCGGTCTACGAGCAGTACTTC
TRBJ1-1,TRBV7-2,-,CASSSQGIRDFF,TGTGCCAGCAGCTCTCAGGGGATCAGGGATTTCTTT
TRBJ2-2,TRBV7-6,TRBD1,CASSLTGGAGELFF,TGTGCCAGCAGCTTGACAGGGGGCGCCGGGGAGCTGTTTTTT
TRBJ2-3,TRBV5-1,TRBD1,CASSYNRGSDTQYF,TGCGCCAGCAGCTACAACAGGGGTTCAGATACGCAGTATTTT
TRBJ1-2,TRBV10-2,-,CASTSRGGVNGYTF,TGCGCCAGCACTAGTAGGGGAGGGGTGAATGGCTACACCTTC